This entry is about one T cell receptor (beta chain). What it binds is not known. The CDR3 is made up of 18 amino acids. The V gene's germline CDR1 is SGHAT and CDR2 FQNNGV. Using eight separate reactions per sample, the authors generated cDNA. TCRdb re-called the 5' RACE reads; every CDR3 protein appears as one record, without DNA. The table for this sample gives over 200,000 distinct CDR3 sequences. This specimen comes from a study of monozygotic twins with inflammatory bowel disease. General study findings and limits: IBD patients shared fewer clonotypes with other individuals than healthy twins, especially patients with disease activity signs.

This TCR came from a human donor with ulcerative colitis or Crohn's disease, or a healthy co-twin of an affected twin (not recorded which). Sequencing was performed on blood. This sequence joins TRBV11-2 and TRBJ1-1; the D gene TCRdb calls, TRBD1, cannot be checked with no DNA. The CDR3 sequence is CASSSPGTGNHMNTEAFF.